These T cell receptor beta chains were read from a single sample in a study of spatial heterogeneity in lung cancer. In TCRdb, the 5' RACE reads were re-called with MiXCR into one record per CDR3 protein. The data hold about 25,000 distinct CDR3 sequences, with about 5.6% observed a single time. The sample was PBMCs, taken at follow-up. All receptors derive from a male donor with early-stage non-small cell lung cancer. CDR3s include the opening cysteine and the closing phenylalanine or tryptophan. The D gene is left open where the match is weak. Clone size is stated in some rows and not others, as once, few, many or a class when expanded.

CDR3 protein	CDR3 DNA	V gene	J gene	D gene	clone size
CASSSQREETQYF	TGTGCCAGTAGTAGTCAGAGGGAAGAGACCCAGTACTTC	TRBV19	TRBJ2-5	NA	few
CASSLGVRRGTFHTGELFF	TGTGCCAGCAGCCTCGGGGTTCGGCGGGGGACCTTTCACACCGGGGAGCTGTTTTTT	TRBV7-6	TRBJ2-2	TRBD2	many
CASSLTGPNTEAFF	TGTGCCAGCAGTTTAACAGGGCCTAACACTGAAGCTTTCTTT	TRBV7-2	TRBJ1-1	NA	NA
CAIRSGQGTDTQYF	TGTGCCATCAGATCGGGACAAGGCACAGATACGCAGTATTTT	TRBV10-3	TRBJ2-3	NA	many
CASSQVRTRGNEQFF	TGCGCCAGCAGCCAAGTAAGGACTAGAGGTAATGAGCAGTTCTTC	TRBV4-3	TRBJ2-1	TRBD2	many
CASSSEGRYGYTF	TGTGCCAGCAGTTCTGAGGGGCGCTATGGCTACACCTTC	TRBV6-5	TRBJ1-2	NA	many
CASSYSEATGAQHF	TGTGCCAGCAGTTACTCGGAGGCTACGGGTGCCCAGCATTTT	TRBV6-6	TRBJ1-5	NA	NA
CASSTMNTEAFF	TGTGCCAGCAGTACAATGAACACTGAAGCTTTCTTT	TRBV7-9	TRBJ1-1	NA	many
CASSGRTGAREKLFF	TGTGCCAGCAGCGGAAGGACAGGGGCTCGTGAAAAACTGTTTTTT	TRBV11-3	TRBJ1-4	TRBD1	NA
CASSPEREEQFF	TGTGCCAGCAGCCCGGAGCGGGAGGAGCAGTTCTTC	TRBV11-3	TRBJ2-1	TRBD2	few
CASSVGLAGVSREQFF	TGTGCCAGCAGCGTAGGACTAGCGGGAGTCAGTCGTGAGCAGTTCTTC	TRBV9	TRBJ2-1	TRBD2	few
CAISEKRDGKQFF	TGTGCCATCAGTGAGAAACGGGACGGGAAGCAGTTCTTC	TRBV10-3	TRBJ2-1	NA	many
CATSERQGAQETQYF	TGTGCCACCAGTGAACGACAGGGGGCCCAAGAGACCCAGTACTTC	TRBV24-1	TRBJ2-5	TRBD1	few
CASSPLLAGEWNEQFF	TGTGCCAGCAGCCCCTTACTAGCGGGAGAATGGAATGAGCAGTTCTTC	TRBV4-2	TRBJ2-1	TRBD2	many
CASSRTGGETRNEQFF	TGCGCCAGCAGCAGGACAGGGGGCGAAACTCGCAATGAGCAGTTCTTC	TRBV5-1	TRBJ2-1	TRBD1	many
CASSLGAGGGNEQFF	TGTGCCAGCAGCTTAGGGGCAGGGGGCGGGAATGAGCAGTTCTTC	TRBV7-2	TRBJ2-1	TRBD1	few
CASSLGVSTPDTQYF	TGTGCCAGCAGCTTAGGTGTCAGCACTCCAGATACGCAGTATTTT	TRBV7-8	TRBJ2-3	NA	many
CSVGYTDTQYF	TGCAGCGTTGGGTACACAGATACGCAGTATTTT	TRBV29-1	TRBJ2-3	NA	many
CASILTSSYNSPLHF	TGTGCCAGTATACTGACGAGCTCCTATAATTCACCCCTCCACTTT	TRBV19	TRBJ1-6	NA	few
CASSYSRGNYGYTF	TGTGCCAGCAGTTACTCCAGGGGGAACTATGGCTACACCTTC	TRBV6-5	TRBJ1-2	TRBD1	NA
CASSSRQGFYGYTF	TGTGCCAGCAGCTCCCGACAGGGGTTCTATGGCTACACCTTC	TRBV7-2	TRBJ1-2	TRBD1	NA
CASSPTTDTQYF	TGTGCCAGCAGCCCTACAACGGATACGCAGTATTTT	TRBV6-6	TRBJ2-3	NA	NA
CASSSDRGMFETQYF	TGTGCCAGCAGCTCGGACAGGGGAATGTTTGAGACCCAGTACTTC	TRBV7-2	TRBJ2-5	TRBD1	NA
CASSARETQYF	TGTGCCAGCTCGGCAAGGGAGACCCAGTACTTC	TRBV18	TRBJ2-5	NA	many
CASSQDIRGYTF	TGTGCCAGCAGCCAAGATATCCGAGGCTACACCTTC	TRBV3-1	TRBJ1-2	NA	many
CASSSVARQYNEQFF	TGTGCCAGCAGTTCCGTAGCGCGGCAGTACAATGAGCAGTTCTTC	TRBV6-2/TRBV6-3	TRBJ2-1	NA	many
CASSLQGNPTDTQYF	TGTGCCAGCAGCCTACAGGGTAACCCCACAGATACGCAGTATTTT	TRBV7-2	TRBJ2-3	NA	many
CSARVGAGSYNEQFF	TGCAGTGCTAGAGTAGGAGCGGGGTCATACAATGAGCAGTTCTTC	TRBV20-1	TRBJ2-1	TRBD2	many
CASRAGGPREQFF	TGTGCCAGCAGAGCGGGAGGGCCTAGGGAGCAGTTCTTC	TRBV12-3/TRBV12-4	TRBJ2-1	TRBD2	few